The rows below give T cell receptor beta chains drawn from one sample of a study of vaccination and CD4 T cells after COVID-19. TCRdb reanalysed the PCR reads using MiXCR and keeps one entry per CDR3 protein. Of more than 15,000 distinct CDR3 sequences detected, about 32% appear once; the ten largest clones hold 15%. Their target antigens are unknown. The sample consisted of cultured CD4+ T cells from blood. These receptors came from a human donor with COVID-19. Both conserved end residues are part of each CDR3. The D gene is left open where the match is weak.

V	D	J	CDR3
TRBV5-1	.	TRBJ1-2	CASRSIPGLQGFYGYTF
TRBV7-3	.	TRBJ2-3	CASSSPPAGTQYF
TRBV6-2/TRBV6-3	.	TRBJ1-5	CASRNREFSQPQHF
TRBV4-1	.	TRBJ1-5	CASSQVNGHNQPQHF
TRBV6-1	.	TRBJ1-6	CASSNGLNNSPLHF
TRBV7-9	.	TRBJ1-5	CASSLEQSYSNQPQHF
TRBV7-3	.	TRBJ2-2	CASSPLRVGHGTGELFF
TRBV7-2	.	TRBJ1-6	CASSSQGFNSPLHF
TRBV5-1	.	TRBJ1-2	CASSLEAGENGYTF
TRBV12-3/TRBV12-4	.	TRBJ1-1	CASRGGPNTEAFF
TRBV20-1	TRBD1	TRBJ1-5	CSARMGQGANQPQHF
TRBV28	.	TRBJ1-4	CASSVGQMNEKLFF
TRBV20-1	TRBD2	TRBJ2-4	CSGKSGGLGKNIQYF
TRBV12-3/TRBV12-4	.	TRBJ2-2	CASSPGLTGELFF
TRBV30	.	TRBJ1-1	CAWSKRTGSVTSGTEAFF
TRBV29-1	TRBD1	TRBJ2-3	CSVHGTGGSGTDTQYF
TRBV5-1	.	TRBJ1-1	CASSSRQAMNTEAFF
TRBV29-1	.	TRBJ1-4	CSVGGKGEKLFF
TRBV10-3	TRBD1	TRBJ1-2	CAISESQGYNYGYTF
TRBV6-5	.	TRBJ2-5	CASSFRSGAYQETQYF
TRBV19	.	TRBJ1-1	CASIGRGGNTEAFF
TRBV19	.	TRBJ2-1	CASSNEGGPNGEQFF
TRBV10-3	.	TRBJ2-2	CAISESTNTGELFF
TRBV5-1	TRBD2	TRBJ2-7	CASSLDGGAYEQYF
TRBV5-4	TRBD2	TRBJ2-1	CASSFAGGNEQFF
TRBV6-5	.	TRBJ2-5	CASSYTWAEKTQYF
TRBV28	TRBD1	TRBJ1-1	CASSPGTGRAFF
TRBV7-8	.	TRBJ1-4	CASSFTAGVGEKLFF
TRBV19	.	TRBJ2-5	CASSINSQETQYF
TRBV10-1	.	TRBJ2-5	CASSEQAQETQYF
TRBV11-3	TRBD1	TRBJ1-2	CASSLDHRGYGYTF
TRBV25-1	TRBD2	TRBJ2-3	CASSEAGVTDTQYF
TRBV6-5	.	TRBJ1-5	CASSYETDNQPQHF
TRBV11-2	TRBD1	TRBJ2-7	CASSSYRGLAYEQYF
TRBV6-5	.	TRBJ2-2	CASSYAGVYTGELFF
TRBV20-1	.	TRBJ1-1	CTRVRGTEAFF
TRBV12-3/TRBV12-4	.	TRBJ1-1	CASSSRTEAFF
TRBV5-4	.	TRBJ2-3	CASSTRRGRGTDTQYF
TRBV14	TRBD1	TRBJ1-1	CASSSQGAVNTEAFF
TRBV10-1	.	TRBJ2-3	CPGGTDTQYF
TRBV6-1	TRBD1	TRBJ1-6	CASSPTGTANSPLHF
TRBV6-5	.	TRBJ1-3	CASSYSGQGEPGNTIYF
TRBV7-2	TRBD1	TRBJ1-1	CASSFTGARGTEAFF
TRBV7-3	.	TRBJ2-5	CASSPQAETQYF
TRBV7-2	.	TRBJ1-1	CASSLESGNTEAFF
TRBV11-2	.	TRBJ2-7	CASSSRQQYF
TRBV19	TRBD1	TRBJ1-2	CASSTGQGQGRRSGYTF
TRBV21-1	.	TRBJ2-3	CASSLEWGSSTDTQYF
TRBV25-1	TRBD1	TRBJ1-5	CASSPHGTGRQPQHF